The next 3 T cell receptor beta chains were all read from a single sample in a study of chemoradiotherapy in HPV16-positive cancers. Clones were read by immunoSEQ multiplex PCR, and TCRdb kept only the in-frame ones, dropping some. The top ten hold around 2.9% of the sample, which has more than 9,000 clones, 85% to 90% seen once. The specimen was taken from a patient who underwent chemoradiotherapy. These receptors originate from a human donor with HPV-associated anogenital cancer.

CDR3 loop: CASSPSSLAYEQYF. In DNA form, the CDR3 reads TGTGCCAGCAGTCCGTCGTCCTTAGCCTACGAGCAGTACTTC. The gene calls are TRBV6-6 and TRBJ2-7; D unresolved. Trimming cost V 5 bases and J 2 bases, with 13 bases left between them. The germline CDR1 and CDR2 sequences are MNHNY and SVGAGI (reference sequence). The CDR3 covers 14 residues.

CDR3 sequence (DNA): TGTGCCAGCAGTGTACAGTCGGACGAGCAGTACTTC. This translates into CASSVQSDEQYF. The gene calls are TRBV2 and TRBJ2-5; no clear D gene. The DNA end favors TRBJ2-7, so the J call may be wrong. This CDR3 contains 12 residues. Per germline, CDR1 SNHLY and CDR2 FYNNEI.

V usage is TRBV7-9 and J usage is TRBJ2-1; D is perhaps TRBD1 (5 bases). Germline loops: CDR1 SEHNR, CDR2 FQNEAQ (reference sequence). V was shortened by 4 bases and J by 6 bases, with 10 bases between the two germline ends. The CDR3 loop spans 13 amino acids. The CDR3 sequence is CASSSQGTNEQFF. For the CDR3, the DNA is TGTGCCAGCAGCTCCCAGGGTACCAATGAGCAGTTCTTC.